The source of this T cell receptor (beta chain) is a study of CD8 T cells in Susac syndrome. General study points: By the study's own acknowledgment, its TCR sequencing and HLA analysis included relatively few individuals.

Reverse transcription of about 0.45 to 1 ug RNA was performed with random hexamers. Each CDR3 protein gets one entry after TCRdb re-called the immunoSEQ multiplex PCR reads with MiXCR. The profile shows under 80,000 distinct CDR3 sequences, more than 85% of them singletons. The CDR3 extends over 17 amino acids. Trimming left V 4 bases short and J 0 bases short, with 17 bases between. CDR1 is SGHNT and CDR2 is YYREEE in the germline V gene (reference sequence). Points on this clonotype: Its antigen remains unidentified.

Sequencing of TCR beta drew on CD8+ and CD4+ T cells from blood. Sequenced sample: CD4+ T cells from PBMCs. The receptor's source is a human donor with Susac syndrome. V and J are TRBV5-4 and TRBJ2-1; D possibly matches TRBD1 or TRBD2 (5 bases each). CDR3 in amino acids: CASSRGAGQGSYNEQFF. CDR3 sequence (DNA): TGTGCCAGCAGCCGGGGTGCTGGGCAGGGCTCCTACAATGAGCAGTTCTTC.